This TCR beta chain was identified during a study of cytomegalovirus exposure and HLA in healthy donors. Each donor was nominally healthy when sampled (though unrecorded immune exposures were likely). Study observations and caveats: Analyzed later, most CMV-associated TCR beta chains appeared HLA-restricted.

The germline CDR1 and CDR2 sequences are SGHAT and FQNNGV. The junction had 5 bases not matched to a gene; V was cut back by 5 bases and J by 4 bases. The CDR3 consists of 14 residues. The PCR used 60 Vbeta and 13 Jbeta primers. In the study's own analysis: Some 9.9 million of tens of millions of unique TCR beta chains were shared, per a later count. Clones were read by immunoSEQ multiplex PCR, and TCRdb kept only the in-frame ones, dropping some. V and J calls and clone size are given by that table; D and trimming were obtained from the DNA. The sample holds 210,000 or so clones, around 86% seen once. Regarding this clone: Its target is not known.

V gene TRBV11-2 combines with J gene TRBJ2-3; 8 bases map to TRBD2. The TCR was taken from a woman aged 45-60 years in good health and CMV-seropositive. Sample: PBMCs. The CDR3 sequence is CASSTGTRADTQYF. For the CDR3, the DNA is TGTGCCAGCAGCACAGGGACTAGAGCAGATACGCAGTATTTT.